This T cell receptor (beta chain) was profiled in a study of vaccination and CD4 T cells after COVID-19. In the study overall: Nasal swab PCR had shown SARS-CoV-2 positivity in the convalescent patients (roughly 10 mild cases, one severe case). Researchers treated cells with overlapping spike peptides taken from SARS-CoV-2, HCoV-NL63, HCoV-OC43 and HCoV-229E.

Germline lookup yields CDR1 SGHDN and CDR2 FVKESK. V was clipped by 0 bases and J by 1 base; unmatched bases: 4. The CDR3 is made up of 17 amino acids. Remarks on this clonotype: Its antigen is undetermined.

The Oncomine TCR Beta short-read assay was applied to DNA of cultured CD4+ T cells. TCRdb used MiXCR to reprocess the PCR reads, holding one entry per CDR3 protein. Among fewer than 25,000 distinct CDR3 sequences listed, roughly 45% were seen once. Treatment here: roughly 10-day PBMC culture with coronavirus spike peptide pools or control peptides (ViraFEST assay). The sample was CD4+ T cells from blood, cultured in vitro. The chain employs TRBV14 and TRBJ2-2; 8 bases fit TRBD1. The sequence derives from a human donor who had recovered from COVID-19. This CDR3 reads CASSQDLGTGNTGELFF. The CDR3 bases are TGTGCCAGCAGCCAAGATTTGGGGACAGGGAACACCGGGGAGCTGTTTTTT.